The 9 T cell receptor beta chains reported below all come from one sample, sequenced in a study of blood T cells in healthy people across ages. A second PCR, run for about 7 to 11 cycles, used a sample-barcoded 5' primer plus a J-beta primer mix. TCRdb reprocessed the 5' RACE reads via MiXCR and lists one record per CDR3 protein. The data contain about 1,500,000 distinct CDR3 sequences, roughly 27% of them singletons. Material for sequencing was blood. The receptors shown here come from a woman in her 30s in good health.

The rearrangement uses TRBV6-6 and TRBJ2-5, with D unclear. Germline CDR1 MNHNY, CDR2 SVGAGI (reference sequence). V was cut by 2 bases and J by 2 bases, with 12 bases left in between. This CDR3 spans 15 amino acids. CDR3 sequence (DNA): TGTGCCAGCAGTTACCGACGCCGTATGCAAGAGACCCAGTACTTC. Its translation is CASSYRRRMQETQYF.

This chain uses TRBV3-1 with TRBJ2-7, with a weak D call TRBD2 (6 bases). Deletions cut 0 bases from V and 2 bases from J, with 11 bases between. Germline V gene sequence: CDR1 LGHDT, CDR2 YNNKEL (reference sequence). The CDR3 extends over 15 amino acids. CDR3 sequence: CASSQDGRDPYEQYF. CDR3 in DNA: TGTGCCAGCAGCCAAGATGGGCGGGATCCCTACGAGCAGTACTTC.

The chain joins TRBV28 to TRBJ2-4; the D gene is possibly TRBD1 (6 bases). The CDR3 loop spans 15 amino acids. The V gene's germline CDR1 is MDHEN and CDR2 SYDVKM. The ends were cut back, 5 bases at V and 4 bases at J, with 15 bases in the middle. The DNA for the CDR3 is TGTGCCAGCAGTACCAGGGGTGGGGGAAAAAACATTCAGTACTTC. As protein: CASSTRGGGKNIQYF.

This chain joins TRBV20-1 and TRBJ2-1; 8 nucleotides line up with TRBD1. Looked up from germline, CDR1 is DFQATT and CDR2 is SNEGSKA (reference sequence). The V segment lost 3 bases and the J segment 4 bases; nucleotides outside the gene matches: 8. This CDR3 is built from 15 residues. Here the CDR3 DNA reads TGCAGTGCTAGGTCCGGGACAGGAGCGTACAATGAGCAGTTCTTC. It encodes CSARSGTGAYNEQFF.

Comment on this clonotype: A much larger clone sits a single nucleotide away, making a read error possible. V gene TRBV5-1 combines with J gene TRBJ2-1; D is ambiguous. There are 14 residues in the CDR3. Germline V lookup: CDR1 SGHRS, CDR2 YFSETQ. In nucleotides, the CDR3 is TGCGCCAGCAGCTTATCCCCAATTTACAATGAGCAGGTCTTC. As protein: CASSLSPIYNEQVF. Combining the CDR3 with reference TRBV5-1 and TRBJ2-1 gives the whole variable domain KAGVTQTPRYLIKTRGQQVTLSCSPISGHRSVSWYQQTPGQGLQFLFEYFSETQRNKGNFPGRFSGRQFSNSRSEMNVSTLELGDSALYLCASSLSPIYNEQVFGPGTRLTVL.

This clonotype was recorded at least ten times. V is TRBV20-1 and J is TRBJ1-2, with a tentative D call TRBD1 (6 bases). The CDR3 is 12 residues long. CDR1 DFQATT and CDR2 SNEGSKA come from the germline V gene (reference sequence). The V gene lost 5 bases and the J gene lost 8 bases, with 15 bases spanning the gap. CDR3 amino acids: CSAQHQGSGYTF. CDR3 nucleotides: TGCAGTGCTCAACATCAGGGGAGCGGCTACACCTTC.

This clonotype has more than one count but fewer than ten. The rearrangement uses TRBV15 and TRBJ2-5; 14 bases agree with TRBD2. This CDR3 has 16 residues. Germline V gene lookup returns CDR1 LNHNV and CDR2 YYDKDF (reference sequence). V lost 3 bases to trimming and J lost 2 bases; unmatched junction nucleotides: 2. CDR3 nucleotides: TGTGCCACCAGCAGGGGACTAGCGGGAGAACAAGAGACCCAGTACTTC. This gives the protein CATSRGLAGEQETQYF.

The rearrangement joins TRBV28 to TRBJ1-1, with a weak D call TRBD1 (5 bases). The CDR3 contains 13 residues. Deletions cut 4 bases from V and 13 bases from J, with 19 bases between. The germline CDR1 and CDR2 sequences are MDHEN and SYDVKM. The CDR3 sequence is CASSSKVPGLGFF. The CDR3 coding sequence is TGTGCCAGCAGTTCCAAAGTCCCGGGACTCGGTTTCTTT.

This clonotype was recorded at least ten times. The V gene is TRBV12-3 or TRBV12-4, the J gene TRBJ1-2; D gene unclear. Trimming took off 6 bases at V and 0 bases at J, with 14 bases between the two ends. The CDR3 is 15 amino acids. CDR3 residues: CASRTGGQTNYGYTF. CDR3 nucleotide sequence: TGTGCCAGCAGGACTGGCGGGCAAACTAACTATGGCTACACCTTC.